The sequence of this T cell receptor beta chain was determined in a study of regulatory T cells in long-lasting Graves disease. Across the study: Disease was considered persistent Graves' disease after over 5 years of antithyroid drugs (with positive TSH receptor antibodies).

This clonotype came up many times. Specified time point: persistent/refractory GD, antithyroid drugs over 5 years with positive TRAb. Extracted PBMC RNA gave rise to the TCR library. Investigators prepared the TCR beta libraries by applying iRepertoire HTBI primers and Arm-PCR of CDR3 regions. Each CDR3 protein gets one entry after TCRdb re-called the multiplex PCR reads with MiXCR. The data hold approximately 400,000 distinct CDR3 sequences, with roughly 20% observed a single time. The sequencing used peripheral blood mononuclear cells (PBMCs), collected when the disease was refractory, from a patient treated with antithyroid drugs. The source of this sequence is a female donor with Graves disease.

CDR3 region: CSASPGTSGSYEQYF. As DNA, the CDR3 is TGCAGTGCTTCCCCCGGGACTAGCGGATCCTACGAGCAGTACTTC. The chain has TRBV20-1 and TRBJ2-7; 11 positions match TRBD2. In germline, CDR1 is DFQATT, CDR2 SNEGSKA (reference sequence). CDR3 length: 15 residues. V gave up 5 bases and J gave up 1 base; unmatched junction bases: 7.